The T cell receptor (beta chain) described here comes from a study of cytomegalovirus exposure and HLA in healthy donors (dated by TCRdb to about 2017). With regard to the full study: According to an earlier analysis of a few hundred of the donors, about 180 million T cells yielded roughly 100 million unique TCR beta sequences and 276 Gb of sequence data. Class I and class II HLA loci were covered by the typing at four-digit resolution. In an earlier analysis of roughly 580 of the donors, high-throughput TCR beta sequencing was used to judge whether each TCR beta V gene segment behaved as functional or pseudogenic. The study used immunosequencing to profile the T cell repertoires of more than 650 subjects and linked those repertoires to cytomegalovirus serostatus. Genome-wide SNP genotypes for about 60% of the roughly 670 donors were used in a later genetic analysis, which treated that subset as a discovery cohort. Alongside the repertoire data, information on donor age, sex, ethnicity and CMV serostatus was compiled. Of the roughly 400 genotyped donors, over 65% fell in the genetic ancestry cluster associated with self-reported Caucasian donors. Among several hundred genotyped donors of the cohort, an average of approximately 220,000 unique TCR beta nucleotide sequences was sequenced per donor, of which 15% to 20% were non-productive. An early release covering about 600 HLA-typed donors comprised around 300 gigabases of sequencing data and some 79 million unique TCR sequences. In addition to the first cohort of roughly 670 subjects, a separate validation cohort of approximately 120 different subjects was used. To predict cytomegalovirus infection status, the study combined high-throughput TCR immunosequencing, statistical association of individual TCRs with disease status, and machine learning. The study aimed to test whether cataloging public T cell receptors could reveal signatures of past pathogen exposure. All discovery cohort repertoires had been generated on a single sequencing platform. About 5 DR-DQ haplotypes were handled as single units for association and clustering, since linkage in the cohort was strong. Typing coverage differed by locus: A, B, C, DRB1 and DQB1 were typed in roughly 629-640 donors, DQA1 in 500 to 550, DPA1 in 600 to 610, and DPB1 in 450 to 490. A later analysis re-examined previously published TCR beta repertoires from about 670 donors and added high-resolution HLA genotyping to investigate patterns of TCR occurrence. The later analysis used no new phenotypic data to find candidate immune exposures, relying instead on TCR beta sequences and their occurrence across donors. Findings and caveats that apply to the study as a whole: When HLA alleles, especially DR and DQ, strongly co-occurred, TCR associations were difficult to assign to individual alleles. In a later analysis, several top co-occurrence clusters were reported to appear linked to parvovirus B19, influenza, CMV and Epstein-Barr virus. Because counts were too low, under 20 rarely observed V segments, including chromosome 9 orphons, were left out of the earlier analysis of 587 of the donors. Specific HLA alleles were associated with 15,000 to 20,000 TCR beta sequences at a false discovery rate of 0.05 in a later analysis. In the study, 150 to 200 TCR beta chains were listed as associated with cytomegalovirus. A further reported finding was that TCR beta sequences accurately predicted the HLA-A and HLA-B alleles for most subjects in the first cohort. In an earlier analysis of more than 500 of the donors, most TCR beta V segments appeared in productive rearrangements about 87% or about 30% of the time, broadly matching IMGT annotations. A cluster of highly shared sequence variants was judged likely to represent a technical artifact of the sequencing pipeline. Because some donors lacked HLA typing at each locus, the association tests relied only on the typed subset. The classifier was reported to diagnose cytomegalovirus status with high specificity and sensitivity in both the original and validation cohorts. In a later genetic analysis, fewer N-insertions in productive TCRs were reported among donors in an Asian-associated ancestry cluster than the roughly 700-donor mean. According to a later analysis, most CMV-associated TCR beta chains appeared to be HLA-restricted, and the HLA associations seemed to be driven largely by CMV exposure. In a later analysis, the rate of TCR association differed among HLA loci, with DRB1 alleles having the most associated TCRs and HLA-C alleles having the fewest. Three of the identified cytomegalovirus-associated TCR beta chains were confirmed in vitro to be specific for cytomegalovirus antigens. The only immune exposure information available for the cohort was CMV serostatus. While some public TCRs were present in many individuals, most TCR sequences turned up only very rarely across donors. Sequencing depth was assumed to be roughly uniform across donors in the presence/absence analyses, though that assumption may not hold. In a later genetic analysis, a missense DCLRE1C variant was associated with V-gene and J-gene trimming of TCR beta chains, and the association was replicated in an independent cohort. The 87-base-pair reads could not distinguish some IMGT-functional V segments, including TRBV6-2 and TRBV6-3, so those segments were excluded. Correlated functional status among segregating V segments might reflect linkage disequilibrium, but an unknown experimental factor could not be ruled out. The cohort was sequenced for TCR beta chains only, and without alpha or paired-chain data the features that could be detected were limited. According to the authors, the approach could potentially be generalized to other disease states and immunological phenotypes. In a later analysis, HLA-associated TCR beta chains showed more clonal expansion and lower generation probabilities than non-associated chains that were equally common.

About this clone: Its antigen is not yet known. Per-base qualities were not stored, and no clone one base away is much larger.

V is cut by 4 bases and J by 0 bases, and the space between the germline ends is 15 bases. From the cysteine up to the phenylalanine, the CDR3 has a length of 16 residues. This entry keeps only the CDR3 DNA: 48 bases, framed from base 1. Sequences SGHVS (CDR1) and FQNEAQ (CDR2) are obtained from the germline V gene. In total, 500 to 700 healthy bone marrow donors made up the cohort. Cohort members were all nominally healthy when sampled, although unrecorded immune exposures were likely present. The donor tested CMV seropositive and was one of the 289 seropositive cohort members. A peripheral blood sample was collected from each donor, and TCR beta sequencing was performed on peripheral blood mononuclear cells. The Qiagen DNeasy Blood Extraction Kit was used to extract genomic DNA from the blood cell samples. Libraries were prepared through the immunoSEQ multiplex PCR assay. For the multiplex PCR, a mixture combining 60 forward primers for TCR Vbeta segments and 13 reverse primers for TCR Jbeta segments was used. The CDR3 region of rearranged TCR beta genes was amplified from genomic DNA with a multiplex PCR assay. The Illumina HiSeq System was used to sequence the amplified TCR beta libraries as 87-base-pair reads. As for the authors' bioinformatics: Across the 500 to 750 repertoires, a later analysis counted 80 million or so unique TCR beta chains, roughly 11 million of which were shared by at least two donors. To remove PCR and sequencing errors, raw reads were error-corrected and collapsed into unique sequences using a nearest-neighbor algorithm that merged closely related sequences. To assign V, D and J gene segments, CDR3 sequences were aligned to IMGT reference sequences. For a sequence to be retained, a match of at least six nucleotides to both a V gene segment and a J gene segment was required. Rearrangements were classified as productive when the CDR3 lacked stop codons and remained in frame with V and J, and all other rearrangements were classified as non-productive. Following IMGT convention, CDR3 was defined as the stretch from the second conserved V-encoded cysteine to the conserved J-encoded phenylalanine. The earlier analysis of 587 of the donors excluded sequences that lacked an unambiguous match to a single V gene segment. An earlier analysis of under 750 of the donors called V segments functional above 56.7% productive rearrangements and segregating when the between-donor standard deviation exceeded 5%. A statistical classification framework was built to diagnose cytomegalovirus status from the catalog of TCR beta chain sequences. In a later analysis, V and J genes were assigned by comparing TCR nucleotide sequences against IMGT/GENE-DB human TR gene sequences. Using the TCRdist pipeline, a later analysis assigned CDR3 sequences along with most-parsimonious VDJ recombination scenarios. In a later analysis, every TCR beta chain was defined by the combination of its CDR3 amino acid sequence and its V-gene family, and reads without a unique V-gene family were dropped. To address suspected cross-contamination and a sequencing artifact, a later analysis removed roughly 640 highly shared, low-generation-probability nucleotide sequences. In a later analysis, a clonal expansion index was calculated for each public chain from normalized within-repertoire ranks of inferred template counts. In a later analysis, generation probabilities were computed with a VDJ recombination model fitted to out-of-frame rearrangements, and the resulting probabilities were checked against IGoR. In a later analysis, TCR-TCR, TCR-HLA and TCR-CMV co-occurrence was scored with hypergeometric tests, and a repertoire-size bias correction was applied to TCR pairs. In a later analysis, false discovery rates were estimated by permuting HLA or CMV assignments 20 times. In a later analysis, co-occurring TCRs were grouped with DBSCAN, and TCRdist sequence similarity was added when clustering was performed within HLA-allele-positive subsets. Repertoires with fewer than 30,000 or more than 120,000 public chains were left out of co-occurrence clustering, as were roughly five repertoires with anomalous nucleotide sharing. Sourced from immuneACCESS, this table was stored by TCRdb with only in-frame sequences that have V and J called. A share of the clones is absent; for the studies checked, an unresolved V gene accounts for under half, and the remainder has no known explanation. The DNA gave D and trimming, while V, J and clone size come from that table. The sample contains under 100,000 clones, roughly 64% of them found a single time. About 15% of the sample comes from the top ten.

Sequencing was carried out using PBMCs. This chain joins TRBV7-8 to TRBJ1-1, and TRBD1 may be the D gene, going by 5 matching bases. This TCR came from a woman aged 40-49 years in good health and CMV-seropositive. CDR3 region: CASSSEPTGMNTEAFF. The nucleotide sequence is given as TGTGCCAGCAGCTCCGAACCCACAGGAATGAACACTGAAGCTTTCTTT.